This section outlines one TCR beta chain sequence together with its context. Its specificity is unknown. This sample is drawn from a study of T cell responses to AZD1222 COVID-19 vaccine. Overall study results and limits: The donor group comprised mostly white British people and more females; the analysis possibly underestimated clonal diversity. Only a handful of AZD1222 recipients, six or seven in all, had baseline seropositivity. Elevations in Spike-specific TCR breadth and depth followed administration of two AZD1222 doses.

Using immunoSEQ multiplex PCR, the repertoire was profiled, and TCRdb retains in-frame clones only, with some absent. This table holds 150,000 to 200,000 clones, 75% to 90% found once. This TCR was recovered from an adult who received the MenACWY meningococcal vaccine as a control. The sequences come from peripheral blood, collected 28 days after the second dose of the MenACWY control vaccine.

The CDR3 sequence: CASSLGEFGSYNEQFF. As DNA, the CDR3 is TGTGCCAGCAGCTTAGGGGAGTTTGGATCCTACAATGAGCAGTTCTTC. This chain links TRBV11-3 with TRBJ2-1; TRBD2 is a possible D gene (5 bases). Trimming removed 1 base from V and 1 base from J, with 11 bases in between. This CDR3 has 16 residues. Germline V gives CDR1 SGHNT, CDR2 YENEEA.